A single TCR beta chain is shown here with its context. Assay: immunoSEQ multiplex PCR; the TCRdb copy retains only in-frame clones and omits some. The table has fewer than 300,000 clones, 82% seen once. The record originates from a study of blood T cell repertoires in COVID-19. Study in general: Whether acute or convalescent, the COVID-19 samples came from the United States, Italy and Spain.

V gave up 3 bases and J gave up 0 bases, with 9 bases separating them. The CDR3 consists of 15 residues. Germline loops: CDR1 SGHTA, CDR2 FQGTGA. V usage is TRBV7-3 and J usage is TRBJ2-1; TRBD2 is a possible D gene (6 bases). This clonotype was obtained from a woman younger than 35 with acute or convalescent COVID-19. Sequencing used peripheral blood. The DNA for the CDR3 is TGTGCCAGCAGCTTCGGAGCGGGCTCCTACAATGAGCAGTTCTTC. It translates to CASSFGAGSYNEQFF.